This T cell receptor beta chain appears in the sequencing data of a study of blood T cell repertoires in COVID-19. Study details: Samples representing acute and convalescent COVID-19 were sourced from the United States, Italy and Spain. From T cells, B-cell-depleted T cells, or PBMCs came the material, which was cDNA or gDNA.

Original processing notes: Reference gene primer amplification gave nucleated cell count estimates. Here immunoSEQ multiplex PCR was the method, and the copy in TCRdb shows in-frame clones only, minus some. V, J and clone size are taken as reported in that table, and D and trimming were inferred from the DNA itself. Here the sample spans 120,000 to 150,000 clones, 81% being singletons. Trimming pared 4 bases from V and 6 bases from J, leaving 11 bases between. Germline V lookup: CDR1 SGHNT, CDR2 YYREEE (reference sequence). This CDR3 has 13 amino acids. The TCR originated in a human donor with acute or convalescent COVID-19. The donor label of this sample is uncertain. Specimen: peripheral blood. This chain joins TRBV5-4 and TRBJ2-1; no definite D call. CDR3 loop: CASSQRTSNEQFF. CDR3 nucleotides: TGTGCCAGCAGCCAACGTACGAGCAATGAGCAGTTCTTC. The full variable domain, its missing parts supplied by reference TRBV5-4 and TRBJ2-1, is ETGVTQSPTHLIKTRGQQVTLRCSSQSGHNTVSWYQQALGQGPQFIFQYYREEENGRGNFPPRFSGLQFPNYSSELNVNALELDDSALYLCASSQRTSNEQFFGPGTRLTVL.